This T cell receptor beta chain was recorded in a study of T cells in Graves' hyperthyroidism and ophthalmopathy. This CDR3 region has 14 residues. Trimming took off 1 base at V and 4 bases at J, with 10 bases between the two ends. Germline V CDR1 and CDR2: LGHDT, YNNKEL (reference sequence). Clinical symptoms, serum thyroxine and TRAb, thyroid ultrasound and orbital computed tomography were used for the diagnoses. This clonotype has ten or more counts. What it binds is not known. Findings and caveats of the study: Blood shared most expanded thyroid clonotypes above 0.001.

The CDR3 regions of TCR beta were amplified from RNA transcripts. The study used the HTBI primer set for a first-round RT-PCR of the TCR CDR3. TCRdb redid the calling of the multiplex PCR reads with MiXCR, one entry per CDR3 protein. The sample holds about 640,000 distinct CDR3 sequences, around 15% seen once. The V gene is TRBV3-1, the J gene TRBJ1-1; D gene ambiguous. The source of this sequence is a woman aged 45 to 65 with Graves' ophthalmopathy. Sequenced sample: blood. The CDR3 bases are TGTGCCAGCAGCCAAGGTGTGTTGAGCACTGAAGCTTTCTTT. Its protein is CASSQGVLSTEAFF.